This T cell receptor beta chain was sequenced in a study of T cells expressing NK-cell markers. Study context: Seven sequenced donors out of eight were HCMV-seropositive, one seronegative.

Germline V gene data show CDR1 as LGHNA and CDR2 as YSLEER. The CDR3 is 16 residues long. The authors generated TCR beta cDNA through 5'RACE template switching with UMIs. TCRdb re-called the 5' RACE reads; every CDR3 protein appears as one record, without DNA. The sample table includes under 500,000 distinct CDR3 sequences. This sequence originates from a woman aged 18 to 69 in good health. The sequenced sample consisted of blood T cells: a sorted CD56 or NKG2C T cell subset, CD4+ or CD8+ T cells, or bulk PBMC T cells (not recorded which). The rearrangement links TRBV4-3 to TRBJ2-1. This chain's CDR3 is CASSQESGIAYNEQFF.